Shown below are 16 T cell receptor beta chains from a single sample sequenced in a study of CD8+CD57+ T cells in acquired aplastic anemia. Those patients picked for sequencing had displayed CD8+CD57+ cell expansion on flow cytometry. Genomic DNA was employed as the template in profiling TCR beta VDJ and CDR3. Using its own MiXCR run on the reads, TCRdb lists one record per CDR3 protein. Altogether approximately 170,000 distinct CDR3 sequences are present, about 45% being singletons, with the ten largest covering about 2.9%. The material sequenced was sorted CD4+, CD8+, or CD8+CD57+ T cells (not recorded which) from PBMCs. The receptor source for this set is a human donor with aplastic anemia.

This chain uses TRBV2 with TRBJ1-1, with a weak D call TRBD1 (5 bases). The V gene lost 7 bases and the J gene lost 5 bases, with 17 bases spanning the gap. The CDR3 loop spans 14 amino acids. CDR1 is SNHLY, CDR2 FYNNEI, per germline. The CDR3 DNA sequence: TGTGCCAGCACCTCCGGACGGGGGTATACTGAAGCTTTCTTT. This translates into CASTSGRGYTEAFF.

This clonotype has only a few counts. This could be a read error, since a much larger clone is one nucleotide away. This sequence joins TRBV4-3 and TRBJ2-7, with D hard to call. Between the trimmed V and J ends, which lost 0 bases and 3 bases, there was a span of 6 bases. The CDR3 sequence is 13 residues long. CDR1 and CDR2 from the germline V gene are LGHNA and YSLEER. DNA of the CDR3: TGCGCCAGCAGCCAAGACAGTAACTACGAGCAGTACGTC. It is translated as CASSQDSNYEQYV.

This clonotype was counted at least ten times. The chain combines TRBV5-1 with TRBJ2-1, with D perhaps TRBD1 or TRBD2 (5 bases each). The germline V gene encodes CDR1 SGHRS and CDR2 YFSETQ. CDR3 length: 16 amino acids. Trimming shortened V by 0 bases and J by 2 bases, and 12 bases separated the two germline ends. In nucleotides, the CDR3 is TGCGCCAGCAGCTTGGCGGGGCTAGCAACCTACAATGAGCAGTTCTTC. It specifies CASSLAGLATYNEQFF.

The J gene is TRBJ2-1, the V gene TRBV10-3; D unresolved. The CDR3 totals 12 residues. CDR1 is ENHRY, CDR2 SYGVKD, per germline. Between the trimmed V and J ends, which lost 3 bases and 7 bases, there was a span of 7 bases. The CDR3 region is CAISETLNEQFF. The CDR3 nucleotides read TGTGCCATCAGTGAAACTCTGAATGAGCAGTTCTTC.

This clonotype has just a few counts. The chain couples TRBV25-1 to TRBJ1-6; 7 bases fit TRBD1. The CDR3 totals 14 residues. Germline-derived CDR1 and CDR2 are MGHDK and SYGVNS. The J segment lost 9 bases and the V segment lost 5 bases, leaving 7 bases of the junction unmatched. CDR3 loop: CASSTQGGTSPLHF. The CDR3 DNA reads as TGTGCCAGCAGTACTCAGGGGGGAACTTCACCCCTCCACTTT.

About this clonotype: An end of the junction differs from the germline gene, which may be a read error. This CDR3 is CSTSAGLEQYF. CDR3 DNA: TGCAGTACTAGCGCAGGGCTCGAGCAGTACTTC. J is TRBJ2-7 and V is TRBV20-1, with TRBD2 matching over 7 bases. This CDR3 comprises 11 residues. The germline gives CDR1 DFQATT, CDR2 SNEGSKA (reference sequence).

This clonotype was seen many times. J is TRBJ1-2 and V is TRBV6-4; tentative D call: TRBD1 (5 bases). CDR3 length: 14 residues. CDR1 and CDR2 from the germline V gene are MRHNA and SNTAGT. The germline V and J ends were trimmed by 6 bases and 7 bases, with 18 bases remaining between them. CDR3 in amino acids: CASSPRTGGFGYTF. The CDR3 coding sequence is TGTGCCAGCAGCCCCCGGACGGGGGGGTTTGGCTACACCTTC.

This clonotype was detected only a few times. CDR3 sequence (DNA): TGTGCCAGCAAATCCCCGCCAGGGGGGACCGGGGAGCTGTTTTTT. Protein: CASKSPPGGTGELFF. The rearrangement uses TRBV6-2 or TRBV6-3 and TRBJ2-2; a weak D match, TRBD1 (7 bases). The CDR3 length is 15 residues. The V and J ends lost 7 bases and 5 bases respectively, with 17 bases between them. Germline V gene data show CDR1 as MNHEY and CDR2 as SVGEGT.

The CDR3 region has the DNA TGTGCCACCAGCAGCGGGAAGACGTATTCACCCCTCCACTTT. Protein sequence: CATSSGKTYSPLHF. The rearrangement uses TRBV15 and TRBJ1-6; unclear D gene. Trimming pared 3 bases from V and 8 bases from J, leaving 11 bases between. This CDR3 region has 14 residues. Looked up from germline, CDR1 is LNHNV and CDR2 is YYDKDF (reference sequence).

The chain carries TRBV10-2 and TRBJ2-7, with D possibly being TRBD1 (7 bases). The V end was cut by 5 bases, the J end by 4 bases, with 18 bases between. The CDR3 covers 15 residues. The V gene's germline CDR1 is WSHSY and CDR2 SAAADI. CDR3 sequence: CASSKEGARLYEQYF. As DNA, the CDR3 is TGCGCCAGCAGTAAGGAGGGGGCACGTCTTTACGAGCAGTACTTC.

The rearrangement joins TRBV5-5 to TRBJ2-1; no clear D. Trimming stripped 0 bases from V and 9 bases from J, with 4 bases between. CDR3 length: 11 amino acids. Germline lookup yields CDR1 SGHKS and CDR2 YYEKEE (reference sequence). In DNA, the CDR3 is TGTGCCAGCAGCTTGGCCGGTGAGCAGTTCTTC. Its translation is CASSLAGEQFF.

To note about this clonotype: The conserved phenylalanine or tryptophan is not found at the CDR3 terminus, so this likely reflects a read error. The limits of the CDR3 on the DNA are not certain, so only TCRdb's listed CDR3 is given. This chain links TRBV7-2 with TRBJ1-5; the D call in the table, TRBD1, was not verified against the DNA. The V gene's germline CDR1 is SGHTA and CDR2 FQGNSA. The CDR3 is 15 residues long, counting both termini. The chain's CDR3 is CASSPGSHSNQPRHS.

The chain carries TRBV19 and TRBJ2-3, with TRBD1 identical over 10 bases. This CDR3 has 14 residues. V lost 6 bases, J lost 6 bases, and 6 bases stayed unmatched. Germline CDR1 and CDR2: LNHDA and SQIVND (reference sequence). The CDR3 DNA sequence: TGTGCCAGTAGGGGGACAGGGGCATCGGATACGCAGTATTTT. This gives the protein CASRGTGASDTQYF.

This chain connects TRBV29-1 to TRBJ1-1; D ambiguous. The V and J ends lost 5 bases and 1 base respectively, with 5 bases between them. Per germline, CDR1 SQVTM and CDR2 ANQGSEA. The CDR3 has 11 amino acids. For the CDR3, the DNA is TGCAGCGTTCGTCCGAACACTGAAGCTTTCTTT. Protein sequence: CSVRPNTEAFF.

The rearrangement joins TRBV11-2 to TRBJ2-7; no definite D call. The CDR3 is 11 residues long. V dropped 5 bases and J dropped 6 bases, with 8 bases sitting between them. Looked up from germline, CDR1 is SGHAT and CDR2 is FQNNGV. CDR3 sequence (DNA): TGTGCCAGCAGCCCCCATGTCGAGCAGTACTTC. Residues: CASSPHVEQYF.

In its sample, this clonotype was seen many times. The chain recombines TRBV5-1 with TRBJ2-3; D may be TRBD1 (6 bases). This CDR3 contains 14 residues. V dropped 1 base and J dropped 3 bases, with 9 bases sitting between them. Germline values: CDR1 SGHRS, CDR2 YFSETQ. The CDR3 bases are TGCGCCAGCAGCTTGTACAGGGATACAGATACGCAGTATTTT. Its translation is CASSLYRDTDTQYF.